This T cell receptor (beta chain) was profiled in a study of CD8 T cells in Susac syndrome. Study-level findings and limits: The CD4+ T cell repertoire of patients with Susac syndrome showed no detectable clonal expansion. As the study acknowledged, the number of individuals who were part of its TCR sequencing and HLA analysis was relatively small.

Concerning this clonotype: The antigen is not known.

A quantity of about 0.45 to 1 ug RNA underwent reverse transcription using random hexamers. TCRdb re-derived calls from the immunoSEQ multiplex PCR reads in MiXCR, one entry per CDR3 protein. Among about 240,000 distinct CDR3 sequences, 90% to 97% were seen once, and the ten largest hold approximately 0.1%. This CDR3 has 14 amino acids. The germline gives CDR1 SQVTM, CDR2 ANQGSEA. J lost 8 bases, V lost 6 bases, and 12 bases had no gene match. The clonotype originates from a human donor with Susac syndrome. The material sequenced was CD4+ T cells from PBMCs. This chain uses TRBV29-1 with TRBJ2-3; TRBD2 matches at 9 bases. This chain's CDR3 is CSVEPSGRWATQYF. The CDR3 DNA sequence: TGCAGCGTCGAACCGAGCGGGAGGTGGGCTACGCAGTATTTT.